Sequencing of this TCR beta chain was carried out in a study of blood T cell repertoires in COVID-19. Study as a whole: T cells, B-cell-depleted T cells, or PBMCs supplied cDNA or gDNA.

Source study methods: The assay estimated nucleated cells by amplifying reference gene primers. Data came from immunoSEQ multiplex PCR; TCRdb stores just in-frame clones and leaves some out. V and J calls and clone size come straight from that table; D and trimming were deduced from the DNA. The sample yields fewer than 250,000 clones, 70% to 90% seen once. V gave up 0 bases and J gave up 2 bases, with 5 bases separating them. Germline CDR1 and CDR2: SGHKS and YYEKEE (reference sequence). The CDR3 loop spans 13 amino acids. Remarks on this clone: Other nucleotide sequences from this sample produce the same CDR3.

Sequencing input: peripheral blood. This chain links TRBV5-5 with TRBJ1-2, with D perhaps matching TRBD1 (5 bases). The source of this sequence is a middle-aged woman who had recovered from COVID-19. DNA for the CDR3: TGTGCCAGCAGCTTGGGGGGCAACTATGGCTACACCTTC. Its protein is CASSLGGNYGYTF. Variable domain in full (rest from reference TRBV5-5 and TRBJ1-2): DAGVTQSPTHLIKTRGQQVTLRCSPISGHKSVSWYQQVLGQGPQFIFQYYEKEERGRGNFPDRFSARQFPNYSSELNVNALLLGDSALYLCASSLGGNYGYTFGSGTRLTVV.